The 4 T cell receptor beta chains below all came from one sample that was sequenced in a study of cytomegalovirus exposure and HLA in healthy donors. The PCR ran on 60 Vbeta and 13 Jbeta primers. The data were produced by immunoSEQ multiplex PCR, yet TCRdb's version contains in-frame clones alone and is incomplete. The repertoire holds around 130,000 clones, around 8.5% seen once, with less than 7% in the top ten. Sequenced input: PBMCs. The receptors were gathered from a middle-aged man in good health and CMV-seronegative.

The V and J genes are TRBV5-1 and TRBJ2-5; 13 bases are shared with TRBD2. Trimming cost V 4 bases and J 5 bases; bases outside gene matches: 5. From germline, CDR1 is SGHRS and CDR2 YFSETQ. This CDR3 region has 15 residues. CDR3 amino acids: CASSRLAGGGETQYF. CDR3 sequence (DNA): TGCGCCAGCAGCCGACTAGCGGGGGGAGGTGAGACCCAGTACTTC.

The rearrangement links TRBV28 to TRBJ1-1, with D unresolved. Trimming stripped 6 bases from V and 8 bases from J, with 16 bases between. The germline gives CDR1 MDHEN, CDR2 SYDVKM. The CDR3 is 13 residues long. The CDR3 region has the DNA TGTGCCAGCAGGGTAGAGGGTACTGGGGAAGCTTTCTTT. Its protein product is CASRVEGTGEAFF.

The chain couples TRBV15 to TRBJ2-2; TRBD2 agrees at 7 bases. V gave up 4 bases and J gave up 2 bases; unmatched junction bases: 7. CDR3 size: 16 residues. The germline V gene has CDR1 LNHNV and CDR2 YYDKDF (reference sequence). CDR3 sequence reads: CATSIQTSINTGELFF. The CDR3 region has the DNA TGTGCCACCAGCATTCAGACTAGCATTAACACCGGGGAGCTGTTTTTT.

The chain couples TRBV4-1 to TRBJ2-4; D is perhaps TRBD2 (5 bases). Trimming left V 4 bases short and J 3 bases short, with 13 bases between. The CDR3 extends over 15 amino acids. Germline CDR1 MGHRA, CDR2 YSYEKL. The CDR3 DNA is TGCGCCAGCAGCCCGGCCGGGGTCTTCAAAAACATTCAGTACTTC. Amino acid sequence: CASSPAGVFKNIQYF.